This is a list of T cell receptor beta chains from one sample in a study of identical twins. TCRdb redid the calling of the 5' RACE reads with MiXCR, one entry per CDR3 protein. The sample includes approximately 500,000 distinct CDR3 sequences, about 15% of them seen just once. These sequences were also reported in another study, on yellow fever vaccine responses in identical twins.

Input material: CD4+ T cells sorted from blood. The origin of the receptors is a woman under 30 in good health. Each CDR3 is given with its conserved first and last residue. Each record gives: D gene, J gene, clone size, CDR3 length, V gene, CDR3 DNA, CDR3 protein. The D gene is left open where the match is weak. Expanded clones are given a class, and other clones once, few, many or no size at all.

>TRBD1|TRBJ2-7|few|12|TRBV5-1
TGCGCCAGCAGCTTGACAGGGGGCGAGCAGTACTTC
CASSLTGGEQYF
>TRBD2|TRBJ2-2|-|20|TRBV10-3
TGTGCCATCAGTGAGTCGGGGAAGAGACTAGCGGAAAGGAACACCGGGGAGCTGTTTTTT
CAISESGKRLAERNTGELFF
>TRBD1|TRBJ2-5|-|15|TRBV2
TGTGCCAGCAGTAGGGGACAGGGCCGCCAAGAGACCCAGTACTTC
CASSRGQGRQETQYF
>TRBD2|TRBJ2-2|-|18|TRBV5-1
TGCGCCAGCAGCTGGACTAGCGGGAGTTTATATTCGACCGGGGAGCTGTTTTTT
CASSWTSGSLYSTGELFF
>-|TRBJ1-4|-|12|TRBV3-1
TGTGCCAGCAGCCAGGGCCTTGGGGGACTGTTTTTT
CASSQGLGGLFF
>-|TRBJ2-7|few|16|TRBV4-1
TGCGCCAGCAGCCAAGATAGGACAGTTGGGTCCTACGAGCAGTACTTC
CASSQDRTVGSYEQYF
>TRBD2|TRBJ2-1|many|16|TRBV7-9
TGTGCCAGCAGCCCTAGGGCTAGCGGGGCCTACAATGAGCAGTTCTTC
CASSPRASGAYNEQFF
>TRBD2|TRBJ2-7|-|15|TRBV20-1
TGCAGTGCTAGAGAAGCACTAGCGGGAGCCTACGAGCAGTACTTC
CSAREALAGAYEQYF
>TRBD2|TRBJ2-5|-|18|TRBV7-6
TGTGCCAGCAGTTTTAGGACTAGCGGGAGCCAATTCCAAGAGACCCAGTACTTC
CASSFRTSGSQFQETQYF
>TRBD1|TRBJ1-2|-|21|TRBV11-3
TGTGCCAGCAGCTCCACCCTCCTTCTGACAGGGGGCGCTGGGTATAACTATGGCTACACCTTC
CASSSTLLLTGGAGYNYGYTF
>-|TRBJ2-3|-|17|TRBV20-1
TGCAGTGCTAGAAATCCCGGACCAACAACAGCAATAGATACGCAGTATTTT
CSARNPGPTTAIDTQYF
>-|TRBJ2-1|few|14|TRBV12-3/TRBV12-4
TGTGCCACCGCCAGGGGCGATCGAAACAATGAGCAGTTCTTC
CATARGDRNNEQFF
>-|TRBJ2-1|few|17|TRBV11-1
TGTGCCAGCAGCTCTAGGGGAAGGGACGGCGGGGCCAATGAGCAGTTCTTC
CASSSRGRDGGANEQFF
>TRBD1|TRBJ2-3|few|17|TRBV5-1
TGCGCCAGCAGCTTGGAAGGGGGCGGCTCTAGCACAGATACGCAGTATTTT
CASSLEGGGSSTDTQYF
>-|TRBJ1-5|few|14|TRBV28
TGTGCCAGCGGTGCGCACTATAGCAATCAGCCCCAGCATTTT
CASGAHYSNQPQHF